A selection of T cell receptor beta chains follows, all from one sample in a study of CD8 T cells in Susac syndrome. MiXCR, applied by TCRdb to the immunoSEQ multiplex PCR reads, yields one record per CDR3 protein. The sample carries about 280,000 distinct CDR3 sequences, more than 75% recorded once. Sequencing input: CD8+ T cells from PBMCs. The receptors come from a human donor with multiple sclerosis. The CDR3 runs from the conserved cysteine through the conserved F or W. Fields, in order: V gene, D gene, CDR3 length, clone size, J gene, CDR3 DNA, CDR3 protein. The D gene is left open where the match is weak. Where a row states a size, it is once, few, many or the class of an expanded clone; other rows omit it.

TRBV27,TRBD2,15,-,TRBJ2-1,TGTGCCAGCAGTGCATCTAGCGGATTCTACAATGAGCAGTTCTTC,CASSASSGFYNEQFF
TRBV27,-,15,-,TRBJ2-7,TGTGCCAGCAGTCCCTCGGGAGCTAGCTCCTACGAGCAGTACTTC,CASSPSGASSYEQYF
TRBV7-9,TRBD1,16,-,TRBJ2-2,TGTGCCAGCAGCCCCGGACCGGGACAGCCCACCGGGGAGCTGTTTTTT,CASSPGPGQPTGELFF
TRBV5-1,-,16,-,TRBJ2-2,TGCGCCAGCAGCGATCGCACGGGACTGAACACCGGGGAGCTGTTTTTT,CASSDRTGLNTGELFF
TRBV7-9,-,14,-,TRBJ1-2,TGTGCCAGCAGCTTAGTAGATGAACAGGACGACTACACCTTC,CASSLVDEQDDYTF
TRBV29-1,-,13,-,TRBJ2-7,TGCAGCGTGGCGGACTCTACTCCCTACGAGCAGTACTTC,CSVADSTPYEQYF
TRBV27,-,15,-,TRBJ1-3,TGTGCCAGCAGTTTGGGGGGAGTTACTGGAAACACCATATATTTT,CASSLGGVTGNTIYF
TRBV4-2,TRBD2,16,-,TRBJ2-3,TGTGCCAGCAGCTTCCCACGGGAGGTTGGCACAGATACGCAGTATTTT,CASSFPREVGTDTQYF
TRBV30,-,18,-,TRBJ2-2,TGTGCCTATAACCCACGTGGGGGAAACAAATTGAACACCGGGGAGCTGTTTTTT,CAYNPRGGNKLNTGELFF
TRBV6-5,-,14,-,TRBJ1-1,TGTGCCAGCGGGGCGCCCGAAGGGGACACTGAAGCTTTCTTT,CASGAPEGDTEAFF
TRBV4-1,-,12,-,TRBJ2-7,TGCGCCAGCAGCCGTCGGGAGAACGAGCAGTACTTC,CASSRRENEQYF
TRBV20-1,TRBD2,15,-,TRBJ2-7,TGCAGTGCTAGAGGGCTAGCGGGAGGTGGTTACGAGCAGTACTTC,CSARGLAGGGYEQYF
TRBV4-1,-,17,-,TRBJ2-5,TGCGCCAGCAGCCAGGTCCGGGACCTAGGGGGTGAAGAGACCCAGTACTTC,CASSQVRDLGGEETQYF
TRBV20-1,-,19,-,TRBJ2-5,TGCAGTGCCGAGAGATCAAGCTATCTGGTCAGGACCCATCAAGAGACCCAGTACTTC,CSAERSSYLVRTHQETQYF
TRBV2,-,16,few,TRBJ1-5,TGTGCCAGCAGTGGGCGAGGAAGATATAGCAATCAGCCCCAGCATTTT,CASSGRGRYSNQPQHF
TRBV19,-,13,-,TRBJ1-1,TGTGCCAGTAGCGACACCATGAACACTGAAGCTTTCTTT,CASSDTMNTEAFF
TRBV20-1,-,16,-,TRBJ2-7,TGCAGTGCTAGCGAACTGCTAGCGAAGAGCTCCTACGAGCAGTACTTC,CSASELLAKSSYEQYF
TRBV27,-,13,-,TRBJ1-1,TGTGCCAGCAGTTTATCCGGGCTCCCTGAAGCTTTCTTT,CASSLSGLPEAFF
TRBV5-1,TRBD1,14,-,TRBJ2-7,TGCGCCAGCAATGAGGGACAGGACACCTACGAGCAGTACTTC,CASNEGQDTYEQYF
TRBV7-6,TRBD2,20,once,TRBJ2-1,TGTGCCAGCAGCTTAGTGGCTAGCGGGAGGGAACGGGGCTCCTACAATGAGCAGTTCTTC,CASSLVASGRERGSYNEQFF
TRBV20-1,-,17,few,TRBJ2-3,TGCAGTGCTAGATTAGGGTCGACACCGCGGGGCACAGATACGCAGTATTTT,CSARLGSTPRGTDTQYF
TRBV5-6,TRBD2,16,-,TRBJ2-3,TGTGCCAGCAGCCTCCGACTAGCGGGAGTAATAGATGCGCAGTATTTT,CASSLRLAGVIDAQYF
TRBV5-6,-,16,-,TRBJ2-1,TGTGCCAGCAGCTTGTGGTGGGGGGACTCCTACAATGAGCAGTTCTTC,CASSLWWGDSYNEQFF
TRBV27,TRBD2,15,-,TRBJ2-2,TGTGCCAGCAGTTTAACTAGCGGGAGGTTGGGGGAGCTGTTTTTT,CASSLTSGRLGELFF
TRBV27,-,16,-,TRBJ2-3,TGTGCCAGCAGCCTTCTTTGGGGACTTTCCACAGATACGCAGTATTTT,CASSLLWGLSTDTQYF
TRBV7-8,-,16,-,TRBJ1-4,TGTGCCAGCAGCGTGGGCAAGATCGCAACTAATGAAAAACTGTTTTTT,CASSVGKIATNEKLFF
TRBV20-1,-,14,-,TRBJ2-4,TGCAGTGCCAGAATACACCTAGCCAAAAACATTCAGTACTTC,CSARIHLAKNIQYF
TRBV12-5,TRBD2,16,-,TRBJ2-1,TGTGCTAGTGGTTTGGACAGGACTAGCGGGAGGGATGAGCAGTTCTTC,CASGLDRTSGRDEQFF
TRBV19,TRBD2,18,-,TRBJ2-6,TGTGCCAGTAGTATTATGACTAGCGCCTACTCTGGGGCCAACGTCCTGACTTTC,CASSIMTSAYSGANVLTF
TRBV24-1,TRBD1,14,-,TRBJ1-2,TGTGCCACCAGTGACCCGGACAGGAACTATGGCTACACCTTC,CATSDPDRNYGYTF
TRBV2,-,18,-,TRBJ2-5,TGTGCCAGCAGTGACATTCATGGCTCGACACAGAGACAAGAGACCCAGTACTTC,CASSDIHGSTQRQETQYF
TRBV15,TRBD2,16,-,TRBJ2-1,TGTGCCACCAGCAGGGGACTAGCGGGATCGGACAATGAGCAGTTCTTC,CATSRGLAGSDNEQFF
TRBV2,TRBD1,14,-,TRBJ2-7,TGTGCCAGCAGTGCTGCGACAGGGTTATACGAGCAGTACTTC,CASSAATGLYEQYF